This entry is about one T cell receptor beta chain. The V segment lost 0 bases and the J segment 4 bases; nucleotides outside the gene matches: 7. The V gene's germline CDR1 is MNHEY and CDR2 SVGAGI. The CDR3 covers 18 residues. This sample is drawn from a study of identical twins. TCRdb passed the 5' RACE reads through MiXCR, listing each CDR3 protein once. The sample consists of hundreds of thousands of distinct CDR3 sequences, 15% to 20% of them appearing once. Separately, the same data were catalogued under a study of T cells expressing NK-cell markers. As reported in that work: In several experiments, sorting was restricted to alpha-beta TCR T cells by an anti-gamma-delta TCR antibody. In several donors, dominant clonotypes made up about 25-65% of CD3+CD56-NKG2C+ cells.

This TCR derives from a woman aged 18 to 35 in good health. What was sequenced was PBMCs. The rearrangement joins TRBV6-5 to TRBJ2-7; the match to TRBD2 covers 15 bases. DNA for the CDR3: TGTGCCAGCAGTTACTCCAAACCCGGGACTAGCGGGAGGTACGAGCAGTACTTC. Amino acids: CASSYSKPGTSGRYEQYF.